A single sample is the source of the 21 T cell receptor beta chains below, sequenced in a study of blood T cell repertoires in COVID-19. Measured with immunoSEQ multiplex PCR; TCRdb has only the in-frame clones, and not every one. The sample has fewer than 100,000 clones, 80% to 95% seen once. What was sequenced was peripheral blood. These receptor sequences come from a woman over 75 with acute or convalescent COVID-19.

The chain joins TRBV19 to TRBJ2-1, with 16 positions matching TRBD2. V trimming: 3 bases; J trimming: 8 bases; junction bases outside the gene matches: 16. The germline gives CDR1 LNHDA, CDR2 SQIVND (reference sequence). The CDR3 loop spans 20 amino acids. The CDR3 protein is CASSIEPGLAGGPRSYEQFF. In DNA form, the CDR3 reads TGTGCCAGTAGTATCGAACCGGGACTAGCGGGGGGGCCGAGGTCGTATGAGCAGTTCTTC.

The chain links TRBV7-2 to TRBJ1-1, with D uncertain. The V gene's germline CDR1 is SGHTA and CDR2 FQGNSA. The CDR3 runs 15 residues. V lost 1 base and J lost 5, with 14 bases in between. In DNA form, the CDR3 reads TGTGCCAGCAGCTTAGAACGGGGAGGCATAACTGAAGCTTTCTTT. It specifies CASSLERGGITEAFF.

The rearrangement uses TRBV9 and TRBJ2-2, with TRBD2 identical over 7 bases. V shed 0 bases and J 0 bases; nucleotides not matched to a gene: 5. This CDR3 is 17 amino acids long. Germline V gene lookup returns CDR1 SGDLS and CDR2 YYNGEE. The CDR3 nucleotides read TGTGCCAGCAGCGTAGAAGGGGCGGGAGCGAACACCGGGGAGCTGTTTTTT. Translating gives CASSVEGAGANTGELFF.

This chain connects TRBV5-6 to TRBJ2-5; the D gene is possibly TRBD1 (6 bases). CDR1 and CDR2 (germline): SGHDT, YYEEEE. V lost 4 bases and J lost 4, with 20 bases in between. This CDR3 region has 16 residues. CDR3 amino acids: CASSGTLTGGVETQYF. The CDR3 DNA is TGTGCCAGCAGCGGAACCCTGACAGGCGGCGTAGAGACCCAGTACTTC.

This clone has a single count. The chain has TRBV2 and TRBJ1-1, with 8 bases that match TRBD1. The CDR3 loop spans 13 amino acids. Germline V gene sequence: CDR1 SNHLY, CDR2 FYNNEI. Trimming took 1 base from V and 11 from J; bases not matched to a gene: 6. CDR3 DNA sequence: TGTGCCAGCAGTGAAGGTTCAGGGGGCCGTGCTTTCTTT. The encoded protein is CASSEGSGGRAFF.

J is TRBJ2-1 and V is TRBV21-1; the listed D gene, TRBD1, was not tested against the DNA. TRBV21-1 is recorded as a pseudogene. This CDR3 region has 15 residues. The CDR3 reads CASSLDRGSYNEQFF. The CDR3 nucleotides read TGTGCCAGCAGCCTGGACAGGGGATCCTACAATGAGCAGTTCTTC.

The gene calls are TRBV7-9 and TRBJ2-2; D gene uncertain. Trimming left V 4 bases short and J 6 bases short, with 15 bases between. CDR3 length: 15 residues. Germline V lookup: CDR1 SEHNR, CDR2 FQNEAQ (reference sequence). The CDR3 coding sequence is TGTGCCAGCAGCTCCCCTGCAGGTGGGCCCGGGGAGCTGTTTTTT. Its protein product is CASSSPAGGPGELFF.

This clone was counted a single time. This chain links TRBV5-1 with TRBJ2-5, with 16 positions matching TRBD2. The CDR3 has 16 residues. Per the germline V gene, CDR1 is SGHRS and CDR2 is YFSETQ. Trimming took 4 bases from V and 4 from J; bases not matched to a gene: 4. CDR3 residues: CASSPGLAGGVETQYF. The DNA for the CDR3 is TGCGCCAGCAGCCCGGGACTAGCGGGGGGGGTAGAGACCCAGTACTTC.

The genes are TRBV11-3 and TRBJ2-7, with 7 bases that match TRBD2. Looked up from germline, CDR1 is SGHNT and CDR2 is YENEEA. The V and J ends lost 1 base and 5 bases, in that order; junction bases with no gene match: 5. The CDR3 spans 14 residues. This chain's CDR3 is CASSLAGGSHEQYF. The CDR3, as DNA: TGTGCCAGCAGCTTAGCGGGCGGGAGCCACGAGCAGTACTTC. The complete variable domain, with remaining parts taken from reference TRBV11-3 and TRBJ2-7, reads EAGVVQSPRYKIIEKKQPVAFWCNPISGHNTLYWYLQNLGQGPELLIRYENEEAVDDSQLPKDRFSAERLKGVDSTLKIQPAELGDSAVYLCASSLAGGSHEQYFGPGTRLTVT.

The CDR3 reads CASSGQLGGYTF. CDR3 in DNA: TGTGCCAGCAGTGGACAGCTGGGCGGCTACACCTTC. The genes are TRBV2 and TRBJ1-2; TRBD1 is a possible D gene (5 bases). CDR1 and CDR2 from the germline V gene are SNHLY and FYNNEI. The CDR3 loop spans 12 amino acids. V was cut by 4 bases and J by 8 bases, with 11 bases left in between.

The V gene is TRBV6-1, the J gene TRBJ2-1; no firm D call. This CDR3 region has 15 residues. V shed 1 base and J shed 5 bases, with 12 bases lying between them. In germline, CDR1 is MNHNS, CDR2 SASEGT. The CDR3 reads CASSEGFMAHNEQFF. Written as DNA, the CDR3 is TGTGCCAGCAGTGAAGGTTTTATGGCTCACAATGAGCAGTTCTTC.

The chain links TRBV19 to TRBJ2-6, with 8 nucleotides matching TRBD1. The V gene end was trimmed by 5 bases and the J gene end by 4 bases; junction bases not matched to a gene: 4. The CDR3 loop spans 15 amino acids. In germline, CDR1 is LNHDA, CDR2 SQIVND (reference sequence). CDR3 nucleotide sequence: TGTGCCAGTAGTGGACAGGGACCGGGGGCCAACGTCCTGACTTTC. This gives the protein CASSGQGPGANVLTF.

The chain's CDR3 is CASSLDRWGTYGYTF. CDR3 nucleotide sequence: TGTGCCAGCAGCTTAGATCGGTGGGGCACCTATGGCTACACCTTC. The chain has TRBV7-6 and TRBJ1-2; maybe TRBD1 (5 bases). Germline CDR1 and CDR2: SGHVS and FNYEAQ. The ends were cut back, 1 base at V and 4 bases at J, with 13 bases in the middle. The CDR3 contains 15 residues.

V and J are TRBV7-3 and TRBJ1-1, with TRBD1 matching over 9 bases. Germline CDR1 and CDR2: SGHTA and FQGTGA. Trimming at V came to 5 bases and at J to 8 bases, leaving 6 bases not matched to a gene. This CDR3 contains 13 residues. The CDR3 nucleotides are TGTGCCAGCAGCCTCACGGGACAGGGAGAAGCTTTCTTT. It specifies CASSLTGQGEAFF. The full variable domain, rest sourced from reference TRBV7-3 and TRBJ1-1, is GAGVSQTPSNKVTEKGKYVELRCDPISGHTALYWYRQSLGQGPEFLIYFQGTGAADDSGLPNDRFFAVRPEGSVSTLKIQRTERGDSAVYLCASSLTGQGEAFFGQGTRLTVV.

This clone showed up just once. This sequence joins TRBV7-9 and TRBJ2-5; 9 bases fit TRBD1. This CDR3 comprises 15 residues. The V gene end was trimmed by 5 bases and the J gene end by 4 bases; junction bases not matched to a gene: 8. Germline values: CDR1 SEHNR, CDR2 FQNEAQ (reference sequence). CDR3 coding DNA: TGTGCCAGCAGCCGGACAGGGGCGAGGGGAGAGACCCAGTACTTC. This encodes CASSRTGARGETQYF.

V is TRBV7-9 and J is TRBJ2-1; 10 bases agree with TRBD1. Germline loops: CDR1 SEHNR, CDR2 FQNEAQ (reference sequence). The CDR3 sequence is 14 residues long. Unmatched junction bases numbered 5, after V lost 5 bases and J lost 7 bases. The CDR3 DNA sequence: TGTGCCAGCAGCACCCGGGACAGGGGTAATGAGCAGTTCTTC. Encoded protein: CASSTRDRGNEQFF.

The rearrangement links TRBV5-5 to TRBJ1-5; no reliable D call. Germline V gives CDR1 SGHKS, CDR2 YYEKEE (reference sequence). The length of the CDR3 is 14 residues. Deletions cut 2 bases from V and 2 bases from J, with 8 bases between. CDR3 in DNA: TGTGCCAGCAGCTTTTATGCGGGCAATCAGCCCCAGCATTTT. Amino acid sequence: CASSFYAGNQPQHF.

The chain uses TRBV7-9 and TRBJ2-1; TRBD2 matches at 7 bases. This CDR3 is built from 15 residues. The junction had 4 bases not matched to a gene; V was cut back by 2 bases and J by 3 bases. Germline V gene data show CDR1 as SEHNR and CDR2 as FQNEAQ (reference sequence). Here the CDR3 DNA reads TGTGCCAGCAGCTTACCGGGGGGATTCTACAATGAGCAGTTCTTC. It specifies CASSLPGGFYNEQFF. Using reference TRBV7-9 and TRBJ2-1 for the parts outside the CDR3, the full variable domain is DTGVSQNPRHKITKRGQNVTFRCDPISEHNRLYWYRQTLGQGPEFLTYFQNEAQLEKSRLLSDRFSAERPKGSFSTLEIQRTEQGDSAMYLCASSLPGGFYNEQFFGPGTRLTVL.

The rearrangement joins TRBV20-1 to TRBJ1-6; TRBD1 agrees at 7 bases. This CDR3 is built from 15 residues. Germline CDR1 and CDR2: DFQATT and SNEGSKA (reference sequence). Trimming at V came to 3 bases and at J to 7 bases, leaving 9 bases not matched to a gene. DNA for the CDR3: TGCAGTGCTAGTCTACAGGGGCCGTCCAATTCACCCCTCCACTTT. Its translation: CSASLQGPSNSPLHF.

The chain recombines TRBV5-1 with TRBJ1-1, with TRBD1 as a possible D gene (5 bases). Germline CDR1 reads SGHRS; CDR2 reads YFSETQ. The CDR3 consists of 13 residues. V shed 2 bases and J shed 3 bases, with 8 bases lying between them. The CDR3 region has the DNA TGCGCCAGCAGCTTAGTAGGGGACACTGAAGCTTTCTTT. Translating gives CASSLVGDTEAFF.

The chain combines TRBV18 with TRBJ1-1; 8 bases line up with TRBD1. The CDR3 totals 16 residues. The trim removed 2 bases at V and 0 bases at J, leaving 5 bases unmatched. Germline CDR1 and CDR2: KGHSH and LQKENI. The CDR3 nucleotides are TGTGCCAGCTCACCATGGGCAGGGGGCATGAACACTGAAGCTTTCTTT. As protein: CASSPWAGGMNTEAFF.